Below, 11 T cell receptor beta chains from the same sample are listed, as sequenced in a study of Tregs in tolerant kidney transplant recipients (dated by TCRdb to the late 2010s). Sample time point, as interpreted from the label and publication: blood sample drawn before combined kidney and bone marrow transplant. Libraries were constructed by the immunoSEQ multiplex PCR assay. TCRdb limited this immuneACCESS table to in-frame rearrangements with V and J called. A share of clones is missing; checked studies link under half to unresolved V genes, and the rest is unexplained. For this sample, the table gives 30,000 or so clones. In total, the top ten clones hold 13% to 15% of the sample. This material consisted of CD8+ T cells from blood, taken before the transplant. The receptor source for this set is a human donor who received a combined kidney and bone marrow transplant.

On this clone itself: The read falls 3 residues short of the CDR3 end, and the missing part is taken from the germline J gene. The V and J genes are TRBV19 and TRBJ2-7; D perhaps matches TRBD1 (5 bases). Per the germline V gene, CDR1 is LNHDA and CDR2 is SQIVND (reference sequence). This CDR3 is 14 amino acids long. V lost 5 bases and J 4 bases, leaving 15 bases between the germline ends. CDR3 bases read: TGTGCCAGTAGTCTTTCAACTGACAGTTACGAG. Translation gives CASSLSTDSYE. The whole CDR3 reads CASSLSTDSYEQYF.

With respect to this clone: A read error may account for a junction end that differs from germline. Sequencing ends 3 residues short of the CDR3 end; the germline J gene provides the rest. This chain links TRBV4-2 with TRBJ2-1; 7 positions match TRBD2. The CDR3 is 12 residues long. Germline V lookup: CDR1 LGHNA, CDR2 YNFKEQ. CDR3 protein: CASSPAGNEQFF. CDR3 DNA, as far as it was read: TGCGCCAGCAGCCCAGCGGGAAATGAG.

For this clone: The read is 3 residues too short to cover the CDR3 end, so that end is filled in from the germline J gene. The V call is TRBV7-3, the J call TRBJ2-1; a possible D gene is TRBD2 (6 bases). The CDR3 is 16 amino acids. Germline assignment: CDR1 SGHTA and CDR2 FQGTGA. Trimming left V 0 bases short and J 4 bases short, with 13 bases between. The CDR3 is CASSLTGGSFYNEQFF. The CDR3 bases that were read are TGTGCCAGCAGCTTAACTGGGGGGAGTTTTTACAATGAG.

A note on this clone: Sequencing ends 3 residues short of the CDR3 end; the germline J gene provides the rest. This chain uses TRBV2 with TRBJ2-3, with 7 nucleotides matching TRBD2. Germline trimming cut 3 bases from V and 4 bases from J; bases unmatched to any gene: 13. CDR1 is SNHLY and CDR2 is FYNNEI in the germline V gene. The CDR3 length is 17 residues. The sequenced part of the CDR3 DNA is TGTGCCAGCAGTGATCTAGGGGAGGGCCTTTATTCAGATACG. Amino acids: CASSDLGEGLYSDT. The CDR3 in its entirety is CASSDLGEGLYSDTQYF.

The CDR3 region is CASSLVNNEQFF. The CDR3 bases that were read are TGTGCCAGCAGCTTAGTTAACAATGAG. The chain carries TRBV11-2 and TRBJ2-1; D remains ambiguous. The read halts 3 residues ahead of the CDR3 end, with the missing end drawn from the germline J gene. Trimming stripped 1 base from V and 5 bases from J, with 3 bases between. Germline V gives CDR1 SGHAT, CDR2 FQNNGV. The CDR3 consists of 12 residues.

Note on this clone: The read comes to an end 3 residues before the CDR3 does, leaving the germline J gene to fill in the end. The rearrangement joins TRBV30 to TRBJ1-1; possible D gene TRBD1, 5 bases. This CDR3 has 11 residues. The V gene's germline CDR1 is GTSNPN and CDR2 SVGIG (reference sequence). The covered CDR3 bases are TGTGCCTGGAGTGTGTCCAAGGGG. Protein product: CAWSVSKG. The whole CDR3 region reads CAWSVSKGAFF.

A note on this clone: The read terminates 3 residues ahead of where the CDR3 ends, so the germline J gene completes it. This rearrangement joins TRBV20-1 to TRBJ2-3; 7 bases map to TRBD2. Germline CDR1 and CDR2: DFQATT and SNEGSKA (reference sequence). J was trimmed by 5 bases and V by 2 bases; bases with no gene match: 7. CDR3 length: 14 residues. Partial CDR3 DNA: TGCAGTGCTAGACTAGCGGATTCCGGAGATACG. Encoded protein: CSARLADSGDT. The entire CDR3 protein reads CSARLADSGDTQYF.

Regarding this clone: The read is 3 residues too short to cover the CDR3 end, so that end is filled in from the germline J gene. The gene calls are TRBV7-9 and TRBJ2-3; 8 bases agree with TRBD2. Looked up from germline, CDR1 is SEHNR and CDR2 is FQNEAQ (reference sequence). J gave up 4 bases and V 5 bases, and 5 bases lay outside the gene matches. The CDR3 runs 14 residues. The CDR3 DNA, read in part, is TGTGCCAGCAGCGTGGGACTAGGTGCAGATACG. Its protein is CASSVGLGADT. The whole CDR3 is CASSVGLGADTQYF.

Considering frequency, this clone is large (0.1 to 1%). Read sequence stops 3 residues before the CDR3 end, and the germline J gene provides the missing end. The chain couples TRBV6-2 or TRBV6-3 to TRBJ2-5; TRBD2 aligns across 9 bases. This CDR3 has 17 amino acids. Trimming took 0 bases from V and 0 from J; bases not matched to a gene: 5. The germline gives CDR1 MNHEY, CDR2 SVGEGT. The CDR3 bases that were read are TGTGCCAGCAGTTACTCGATCCTAGCGGGAAACCAAGAGACC. It codes for CASSYSILAGNQET. The whole CDR3 protein reads CASSYSILAGNQETQYF.

As to this clone: The read gets to within 3 residues of the CDR3 end, and the germline J gene fills in the rest. The genes are TRBV19 and TRBJ2-7, with TRBD1 matching 7 bases. The CDR3 is 15 residues long. Germline lookup yields CDR1 LNHDA and CDR2 SQIVND (reference sequence). Unmatched junction bases numbered 7, after V lost 1 base and J lost 4 bases. Incomplete CDR3 DNA: TGTGCCAGTAGTATAGGGACAGGACAAATTTACGAG. Translation gives CASSIGTGQIYE. The entire CDR3 sequence reads CASSIGTGQIYEQYF.

Comment on this clone: From the germline J gene comes the end of the CDR3, since the read stops 3 residues before it. The rearrangement uses TRBV19 and TRBJ2-5; 12 bases fit TRBD2. Germline V CDR1 and CDR2: LNHDA, SQIVND (reference sequence). Trimming cost V 3 bases and J 6 bases; bases outside gene matches: 8. The CDR3 runs 16 residues. The CDR3 sequence is CASSIGLAGGPKTQYF. Partial CDR3 DNA: TGTGCCAGTAGTATTGGCCTAGCGGGAGGGCCCAAGACC.